What follows describes a single T cell receptor (beta chain). The data are from a study of blood T cell repertoires in COVID-19. Study context: Spain, Italy and the United States supplied samples that represented acute and convalescent COVID-19.

The protocol was immunoSEQ multiplex PCR, while the TCRdb copy is restricted to in-frame clones and leaves out a portion. Of under 300,000 clones listed, around 86% are singletons. The sample taken for sequencing was PBMCs or T cells enriched from blood (not recorded which). The receptor was isolated from a woman aged 40 to 55 with acute COVID-19.

The CDR3 bases are TGTGCCAGCATCGAGTCTGATACGCAGTATTTT. This codes for CASIESDTQYF. V gene TRBV12-3 or TRBV12-4 combines with J gene TRBJ2-3; no clear D. V lost 7 bases to trimming and J lost 6 bases, with 8 bases between them. The CDR3 covers 11 residues.